In this sample, the clone carrying this TCR beta chain turned up many times. Its antigen is undetermined. Some clones are missing from TCRdb's copy, which holds only in-frame ones; the method was immunoSEQ multiplex PCR. The data contain approximately 480,000 clones, about 79% of them singletons. This entry belongs to a study of shared clonotypes between healthy human individuals. Overall study findings and caveats: It was anticipated that sequencing depth would influence how many clonotypes donors shared.

This CDR3 has 14 residues. Looked up from germline, CDR1 is MDHEN and CDR2 is SYDVKM. Trimming took off 6 bases at V and 1 base at J, with 13 bases between the two ends. J is TRBJ2-7 and V is TRBV28; either TRBD1 or TRBD2 may fit D (5 bases each). The sample comprised PBMCs. This clonotype originated in a woman between 40 and 55 years old in good health. Some clones in this sample may be carry-over from other donors' samples. In nucleotides, the CDR3 is TGTGCCAGCAGAACCGGGACCACTTCCTACGAGCAGTACTTC. It codes for CASRTGTTSYEQYF.